These 19 T cell receptor beta chains originate from one sample sequenced in a study of chemoradiotherapy in HPV16-positive cancers. Only in-frame clones appear in the TCRdb table, and some are missing; sequencing was by immunoSEQ multiplex PCR. The sample carries roughly 2,500 clones, 87% recorded once. The sample consisted of tumor tissue, taken from a patient who underwent chemoradiotherapy. Receptors were obtained from a human donor with HPV-associated anogenital cancer.

V usage is TRBV29-1 and J usage is TRBJ2-1; D gene unclear. The CDR3 covers 12 residues. Trimming removed 3 bases from V and 7 bases from J, with 10 bases in between. Germline lookup yields CDR1 SQVTM and CDR2 ANQGSEA. The chain's CDR3 is CSVDAVQNEQFF. The CDR3, as DNA: TGCAGCGTTGACGCGGTCCAAAATGAGCAGTTCTTC.

V usage is TRBV7-2 and J usage is TRBJ1-5, with D uncertain. Germline V gene data show CDR1 as SGHTA and CDR2 as FQGNSA. The CDR3 loop spans 15 amino acids. Trimming pared 1 base from V and 4 bases from J, leaving 11 bases between. This chain's CDR3 is CASSLVAAPNQPQHF. The CDR3, as DNA: TGTGCCAGCAGCTTAGTTGCAGCCCCTAATCAGCCCCAGCATTTT.

This rearrangement joins TRBV7-3 to TRBJ1-2, with D tentatively TRBD1 (5 bases). Germline-derived CDR1 and CDR2 are SGHTA and FQGTGA. Deletions cut 5 bases from V and 6 bases from J, with 16 bases between. CDR3 size: 14 residues. This CDR3 is CASSPGYRRDGYTF. The CDR3 DNA reads as TGTGCCAGCAGCCCAGGGTATCGACGGGATGGCTACACCTTC. Drawing the rest from reference TRBV7-3 and TRBJ1-2, the complete variable domain is GAGVSQTPSNKVTEKGKYVELRCDPISGHTALYWYRQSLGQGPEFLIYFQGTGAADDSGLPNDRFFAVRPEGSVSTLKIQRTERGDSAVYLCASSPGYRRDGYTFGSGTRLTVV.

The chain uses TRBV20-1 and TRBJ2-3; D call uncertain. The CDR3 loop spans 10 amino acids. Looked up from germline, CDR1 is DFQATT and CDR2 is SNEGSKA (reference sequence). V was trimmed by 6 bases and J by 6 bases, leaving 7 bases between them. DNA for the CDR3: TGCAGTGCAGAAGACGATACGCAGTATTTT. It codes for CSAEDDTQYF.

V is TRBV15 and J is TRBJ2-5, with a weak D call TRBD1 (6 bases). The CDR3 covers 15 residues. Germline V gene lookup returns CDR1 LNHNV and CDR2 YYDKDF (reference sequence). The ends were cut back, 0 bases at V and 2 bases at J, with 10 bases in the middle. The chain's CDR3 is CATSREGAEQETQYF. Here the CDR3 DNA reads TGTGCCACCAGCAGAGAGGGGGCAGAGCAAGAGACCCAGTACTTC.

J is TRBJ1-1 and V is TRBV19, with D unclear. Germline-derived CDR1 and CDR2 are LNHDA and SQIVND (reference sequence). The CDR3 totals 14 residues. V was cut by 1 base and J by 7 bases, with 13 bases left in between. CDR3 coding DNA: TGTGCCAGTAGTATAGGTCACAGATTCGTTGAAGCTTTCTTT. It translates to CASSIGHRFVEAFF.

The chain joins TRBV9 to TRBJ2-2; D is unclear. Germline values: CDR1 SGDLS, CDR2 YYNGEE. The CDR3 contains 14 residues. V lost 4 bases to trimming and J lost 5 bases, with 12 bases between them. This CDR3 is CASSFDRGTGELFF. The CDR3 bases are TGTGCCAGCAGCTTCGACCGTGGGACCGGGGAGCTGTTTTTT.

This chain uses TRBV5-1 with TRBJ2-1; maybe TRBD2 (7 bases). Germline CDR1 reads SGHRS; CDR2 reads YFSETQ. This CDR3 region has 16 residues. The germline V and J ends were trimmed by 4 bases and 2 bases, with 16 bases remaining between them. CDR3 sequence (DNA): TGCGCCAGCAGCCCCCAGTGGGGGGGCACCTACAATGAGCAGTTCTTC. This gives the protein CASSPQWGGTYNEQFF.

This clone was seen only once. The chain uses TRBV18 and TRBJ2-7; 7 bases map to TRBD2. V lost 3 bases, J lost 6 bases, and 11 bases stayed unmatched. CDR1 and CDR2 (germline): KGHSH, LQKENI. The CDR3 totals 15 residues. CDR3 loop: CASSPQRDAPGEQYF. CDR3 coding DNA: TGTGCCAGCTCACCGCAGCGGGACGCTCCTGGCGAGCAGTACTTC.

The rearrangement links TRBV29-1 to TRBJ1-1, with D perhaps TRBD1 (5 bases). The CDR3 has 15 residues. The germline gives CDR1 SQVTM, CDR2 ANQGSEA. The germline V and J ends were trimmed by 6 bases and 5 bases, with 22 bases remaining between them. The CDR3 bases are TGCAGCGTGGCAACGGACGGCCCATGGGGGACTGAAGCTTTCTTT. As protein: CSVATDGPWGTEAFF. Drawing the rest from reference TRBV29-1 and TRBJ1-1, the complete variable domain is SAVISQKPSRDICQRGTSLTIQCQVDSQVTMMFWYRQQPGQSLTLIATANQGSEATYESGFVIDKFPISRPNLTFSTLTVSNMSPEDSSIYLCSVATDGPWGTEAFFGQGTRLTVV.

The rearrangement uses TRBV7-2 and TRBJ1-2; 7 bases align to TRBD1. This CDR3 contains 15 residues. The V and J ends lost 1 base and 4 bases, in that order; junction bases with no gene match: 6. Germline V CDR1 and CDR2: SGHTA, FQGNSA. The CDR3 reads CASSLDAGGIYGYTF. The CDR3 bases are TGTGCCAGCAGCTTAGATGCAGGGGGAATCTATGGCTACACCTTC.

This clone was observed once. The V and J genes are TRBV6-6 and TRBJ1-1, with 7 bases fitting TRBD1. Germline loops: CDR1 MNHNY, CDR2 SVGAGI (reference sequence). This CDR3 is built from 14 residues. J gave up 3 bases and V 6 bases, and 7 bases lay outside the gene matches. CDR3 loop: CASSPTQGHTEAFF. CDR3 coding DNA: TGTGCCAGCAGCCCAACACAGGGGCACACTGAAGCTTTCTTT.

In this sample, this clone turned up once. This chain connects TRBV7-2 to TRBJ1-1; TRBD1 is a possible D gene (5 bases). Looked up from germline, CDR1 is SGHTA and CDR2 is FQGNSA. CDR3 length: 15 amino acids. Deletions cut 5 bases from V and 1 base from J, with 14 bases between. The CDR3 DNA is TGTGCCAGCAGCCCCGAGGGACGGAGGAACACTGAAGCTTTCTTT. Its protein is CASSPEGRRNTEAFF.

The V and J genes are TRBV5-4 and TRBJ2-2; tentative D call: TRBD2 (6 bases). This CDR3 region has 13 residues. V lost 0 bases and J lost 7, with 7 bases in between. Germline CDR1 is SGHNT and CDR2 is YYREEE (reference sequence). The CDR3 spells CASSLEGGGELFF. The DNA of the CDR3 is TGTGCCAGCAGCTTGGAGGGAGGCGGGGAGCTGTTTTTT.

The chain is built from TRBV30 and TRBJ1-2; 7 bases match TRBD1. Germline CDR1 and CDR2: GTSNPN and SVGIG (reference sequence). With V trimmed by 1 base and J by 8 bases, 7 bases remained unmatched. CDR3 length: 13 amino acids. This CDR3 is CAWSGQGGRGYTF. DNA of the CDR3: TGTGCCTGGAGTGGGCAGGGGGGGAGAGGCTACACCTTC.

The V call is TRBV27, the J call TRBJ1-5, with TRBD1 identical over 7 bases. CDR3 size: 13 residues. V was clipped by 5 bases and J by 7 bases; unmatched bases: 5. Germline-derived CDR1 and CDR2 are MNHEY and SMNVEV (reference sequence). This CDR3 is CASSPRGGQPQHF. The CDR3 DNA follows: TGTGCCAGCAGTCCCAGGGGGGGGCAGCCCCAGCATTTT.

The chain joins TRBV2 to TRBJ1-5; D may be TRBD1 (6 bases). V was cut by 3 bases and J by 0 bases, with 9 bases left in between. Germline V gives CDR1 SNHLY, CDR2 FYNNEI. CDR3 size: 15 residues. CDR3 sequence (DNA): TGTGCCAGCAGTGACACAGGGTATAGCAATCAGCCCCAGCATTTT. Its protein is CASSDTGYSNQPQHF.

This clone was detected once. The chain has TRBV15 and TRBJ2-7; 9 nucleotides match TRBD1. Germline V CDR1 and CDR2: LNHNV, YYDKDF (reference sequence). The V gene end was trimmed by 5 bases and the J gene end by 7 bases; junction bases not matched to a gene: 12. The CDR3 spans 15 residues. The chain's CDR3 is CATSGGTGSFGEQYF. DNA of the CDR3: TGTGCCACCAGCGGCGGGACAGGGAGTTTTGGGGAGCAGTACTTC.

For this clone: A junction end diverges from the germline sequence, so it may reflect a read error. This chain links TRBV11-2 with TRBJ2-7, with no clear D. Germline lookup yields CDR1 SGHAT and CDR2 FQNNGV. This CDR3 contains 16 residues. The CDR3 region is CASSLDGALPSHEQYF. CDR3 coding DNA: TGTGCCAGCAGCTTAGACGGCGCCCTCCCCTCCCACGAGCAGTACTTC.